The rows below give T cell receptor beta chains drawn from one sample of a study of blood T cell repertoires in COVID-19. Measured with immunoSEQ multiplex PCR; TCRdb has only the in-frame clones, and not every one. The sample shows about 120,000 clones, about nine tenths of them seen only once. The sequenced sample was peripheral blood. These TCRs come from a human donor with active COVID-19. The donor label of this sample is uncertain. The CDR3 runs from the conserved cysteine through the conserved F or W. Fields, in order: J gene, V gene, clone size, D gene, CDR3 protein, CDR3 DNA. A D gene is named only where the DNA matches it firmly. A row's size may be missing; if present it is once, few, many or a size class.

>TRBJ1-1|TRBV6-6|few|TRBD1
CASSPRGRTEAFF
TGTGCCAGCAGTCCCAGGGGGCGGACTGAAGCTTTCTTT
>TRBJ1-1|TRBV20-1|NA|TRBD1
CSASPPRGLQGATEAFF
TGCAGTGCTAGTCCCCCGAGAGGTTTGCAGGGGGCTACTGAAGCTTTCTTT
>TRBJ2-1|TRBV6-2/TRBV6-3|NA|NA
CASSYSQGLYNEQFF
TGTGCCAGCAGTTACTCCCAGGGGTTGTACAATGAGCAGTTCTTC
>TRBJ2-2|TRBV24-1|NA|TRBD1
CATKVNRGSTGELFF
TGTGCCACCAAGGTTAACAGGGGCTCCACCGGGGAGCTGTTTTTT
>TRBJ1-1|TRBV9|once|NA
CASSVAGQVNTEAFF
TGTGCCAGCAGCGTAGCTGGGCAGGTGAACACTGAAGCTTTCTTT
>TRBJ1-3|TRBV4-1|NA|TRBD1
CASSTRADRASGNTIYF
TGCGCCAGCAGCACACGCGCAGACAGGGCTTCTGGAAACACCATATATTTT
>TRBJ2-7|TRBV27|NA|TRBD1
CASSSHGTGAYEQYF
TGTGCCAGCAGTTCACATGGGACAGGCGCCTACGAGCAGTACTTC
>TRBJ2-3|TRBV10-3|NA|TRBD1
CAIRGDRGADTQYF
TGTGCCATCAGGGGGGACAGGGGGGCAGATACGCAGTATTTT
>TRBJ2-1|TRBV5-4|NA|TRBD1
CASRPGGPINEQFF
TGTGCCAGCAGGCCAGGGGGCCCTATCAATGAGCAGTTCTTC
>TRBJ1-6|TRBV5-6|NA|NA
CASSLWRQGMNSPLHF
TGTGCCAGCAGCTTGTGGAGGCAGGGGATGAATTCACCCCTCCACTTT
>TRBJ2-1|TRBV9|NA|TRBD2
CASSVVASGGNEQFF
TGTGCCAGCAGCGTAGTGGCTAGCGGGGGCAATGAGCAGTTCTTC
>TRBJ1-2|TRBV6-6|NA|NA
CASSPTGDYGYTF
TGTGCCAGCAGCCCGACGGGAGACTATGGCTACACCTTC
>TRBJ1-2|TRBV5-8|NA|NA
CASSLAWGGVNYGYTF
TGTGCCAGCAGCTTGGCGTGGGGGGGAGTTAACTATGGCTACACCTTC
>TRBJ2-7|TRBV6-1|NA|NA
CASSEALDSLLYEQYF
TGTGCCAGCAGTGAAGCGCTGGACAGCCTCCTATACGAGCAGTACTTC
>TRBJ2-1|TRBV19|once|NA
CASSKEGQSYNEQFF
TGTGCCAGTAGTAAGGAGGGACAGAGCTACAATGAGCAGTTCTTC
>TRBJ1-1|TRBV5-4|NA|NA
CASSLEGGAGGTEAFF
TGTGCCAGCAGCTTGGAGGGCGGGGCTGGGGGCACTGAAGCTTTCTTT
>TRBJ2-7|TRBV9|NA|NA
CASSVVFAGRCRYEQYF
TGTGCCAGCAGCGTCGTTTTCGCGGGACGTTGCCGGTACGAGCAGTACTTC
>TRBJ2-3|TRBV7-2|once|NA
CASSSRGSRRGNTDTQYF
TGTGCCAGCAGCTCCCGGGGTAGCCGTAGGGGGAACACAGATACGCAGTATTTT
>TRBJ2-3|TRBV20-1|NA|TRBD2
CSASSGGAGTDTQYF
TGCAGTGCTAGTTCCGGGGGGGCAGGCACAGATACGCAGTATTTT
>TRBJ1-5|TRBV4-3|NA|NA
CASSQDSAGGYSNQPQHF
TGCGCCAGCAGCCAAGATTCCGCCGGGGGATATAGCAATCAGCCCCAGCATTTT
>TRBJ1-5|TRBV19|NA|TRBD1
CATSKPGGEGNQPQHF
TGTGCCACCTCCAAGCCAGGGGGCGAAGGCAATCAGCCCCAGCATTTT
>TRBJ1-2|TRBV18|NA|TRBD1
CASSGTGATGYGYTF
TGTGCCAGCTCCGGGACAGGGGCCACTGGCTATGGCTACACCTTC
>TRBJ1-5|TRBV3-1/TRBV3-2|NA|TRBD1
CASSRGQGNNQPQHF
TGTGCCAGCAGCCGGGGACAGGGAAACAATCAGCCCCAGCATTTT
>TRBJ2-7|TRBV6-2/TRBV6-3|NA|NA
CASSYNRYYEQYF
TGTGCCAGCAGTTATAACCGGTACTACGAGCAGTACTTC
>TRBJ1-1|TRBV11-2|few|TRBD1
CASSPGWWGTGPEAFF
TGTGCCAGCAGCCCCGGCTGGTGGGGGACAGGGCCTGAAGCTTTCTTT
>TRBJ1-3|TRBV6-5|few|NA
CASDEMLSGNTIYF
TGTGCCAGCGATGAGATGCTCTCTGGAAACACCATATATTTT
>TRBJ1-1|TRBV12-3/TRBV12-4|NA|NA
CASSFGEPEAFF
TGTGCCAGCAGTTTCGGGGAGCCCGAAGCTTTCTTT